This T cell receptor beta chain derives from a study of shared clonotypes between healthy human individuals. Study-wide results and caveats: The researchers took only blood, and tissue repertoires probably look different. Against clonotypes common to all four donors, non-shared ones had lower generation probabilities.

Healthy and HIV-negative, the adult donors had no recent acute infections or vaccinations. A CD45RA+ naive subset and a CD45RA-negative memory subset were split from CD4+ cells. Profiling relied on immunoSEQ multiplex PCR, and the TCRdb table lists in-frame clones only, not all of them. The sample has fewer than 1.4 million clones, more than 75% seen once. Trimming took 0 bases from V and 0 from J; bases not matched to a gene: 1. The CDR3 sequence is 15 residues long. Germline CDR1 is MNHEY and CDR2 is SVGAGI. In regard to this clone: Its antigen is undetermined.

Sequenced sample: memory CD4+ T cells from PBMCs. Subset denoted: CD45RA-negative fraction. The TCR originated in a young man in good health. Some clones in this sample may be carry-over from other donors' samples. The chain joins TRBV6-5 to TRBJ2-7, with 8 bases identical to TRBD2. The CDR3 DNA sequence: TGTGCCAGCAGTTACTCTAGCGGGAACTCCTACGAGCAGTACTTC. This codes for CASSYSSGNSYEQYF.